This is a list of T cell receptor beta chains from one sample in a study of T cell clonotyping in hematopoietic cell transplantation. Data came from immunoSEQ multiplex PCR; TCRdb stores just in-frame clones and leaves some out. The data contain fewer than 25,000 clones, roughly 84% of them seen just once; the ten biggest clones take up 14% to 15%. The specimen sequenced was peripheral blood mononuclear cells. These receptors were taken from a man in his 60s in good health. Some clones in this sample may be carry-over from other donors' samples. Both conserved end residues are part of each CDR3. The order of the fields is clone size, V gene, J gene, D gene, CDR3 protein, CDR3 DNA. The D gene is left open where the match is weak. Clone sizes are given selectively: once, few, many, or a class where the clone is expanded.

clone_size: NA
v_call: TRBV6-1
j_call: TRBJ1-4
d_call: NA
cdr3_aa: CASSEAGGGYEKLFF
cdr3_nt: TGTGCCAGCAGTGAAGCAGGGGGTGGGTACGAAAAACTGTTTTTT

clone_size: NA
v_call: TRBV5-4
j_call: TRBJ1-1
d_call: NA
cdr3_aa: CASAPWGPTEAFF
cdr3_nt: TGTGCCAGCGCCCCCTGGGGTCCCACTGAAGCTTTCTTT

clone_size: NA
v_call: TRBV7-3
j_call: TRBJ2-7
d_call: TRBD2
cdr3_aa: CASSSGTSGEQYF
cdr3_nt: TGTGCCAGCAGCAGCGGGACTAGCGGGGAGCAGTACTTC

clone_size: once
v_call: TRBV6-5
j_call: TRBJ2-5
d_call: NA
cdr3_aa: CASSFSRGETQYF
cdr3_nt: TGTGCCAGCAGTTTCTCCCGAGGGGAGACCCAGTACTTC

clone_size: NA
v_call: TRBV30
j_call: TRBJ1-5
d_call: NA
cdr3_aa: CACRDSLNQPQHF
cdr3_nt: TGTGCCTGCCGTGACAGCCTCAATCAGCCCCAGCATTTT

clone_size: NA
v_call: TRBV5-6
j_call: TRBJ1-2
d_call: TRBD1
cdr3_aa: CASSRGQGAQYWYGYTF
cdr3_nt: TGTGCCAGCAGCAGGGGACAGGGGGCGCAGTATTGGTATGGCTACACCTTC

clone_size: NA
v_call: TRBV29-1
j_call: TRBJ1-1
d_call: NA
cdr3_aa: CSVQRGATEAFF
cdr3_nt: TGCAGCGTCCAAAGAGGGGCCACTGAAGCTTTCTTT

clone_size: few
v_call: TRBV6-5
j_call: TRBJ1-5
d_call: NA
cdr3_aa: CASSYPSQPQHF
cdr3_nt: TGTGCCAGCAGTTACCCTAGTCAGCCCCAGCATTTT

clone_size: NA
v_call: TRBV7-2
j_call: TRBJ1-2
d_call: TRBD1
cdr3_aa: CASSLSQGQGLRGYTF
cdr3_nt: TGTGCCAGCAGCTTATCTCAGGGACAGGGGTTACGGGGCTACACCTTC

clone_size: medium-sized
v_call: TRBV29-1
j_call: TRBJ1-1
d_call: TRBD1
cdr3_aa: CSVWDSAAFF
cdr3_nt: TGCAGCGTTTGGGACAGCGCGGCTTTCTTT

clone_size: NA
v_call: TRBV11-2
j_call: TRBJ2-3
d_call: NA
cdr3_aa: CASSSITDTQYF
cdr3_nt: TGTGCCAGCAGCTCGATAACAGATACGCAGTATTTT

clone_size: NA
v_call: TRBV27
j_call: TRBJ1-5
d_call: TRBD1
cdr3_aa: CASSLSTGYNQPQHF
cdr3_nt: TGTGCCAGCAGTTTATCGACAGGGTATAATCAGCCCCAGCATTTT

clone_size: NA
v_call: TRBV27
j_call: TRBJ1-2
d_call: NA
cdr3_aa: CASSLWGNYGYTF
cdr3_nt: TGTGCCAGCAGTTTATGGGGGAACTATGGCTACACCTTC

clone_size: few
v_call: TRBV5-8
j_call: TRBJ1-5
d_call: NA
cdr3_aa: CASSLGSNQPQHF
cdr3_nt: TGTGCCAGCAGCTTAGGTAGCAATCAGCCCCAGCATTTT

clone_size: few
v_call: TRBV2
j_call: TRBJ1-5
d_call: TRBD1
cdr3_aa: CASSPTGDSNQPQHF
cdr3_nt: TGTGCCAGCAGTCCAACAGGGGATAGCAATCAGCCCCAGCATTTT

clone_size: NA
v_call: TRBV30
j_call: TRBJ2-3
d_call: NA
cdr3_aa: CAWTPLGVGDTQYF
cdr3_nt: TGTGCCTGGACCCCCCTGGGAGTTGGGGATACGCAGTATTTT

clone_size: NA
v_call: TRBV5-1
j_call: TRBJ2-5
d_call: TRBD1
cdr3_aa: CASRMDRIETQYF
cdr3_nt: TGCGCCAGCAGGATGGACAGGATAGAGACCCAGTACTTC

clone_size: NA
v_call: TRBV7-9
j_call: TRBJ1-2
d_call: NA
cdr3_aa: CASAGGGHIYGYTF
cdr3_nt: TGTGCCAGTGCCGGTGGGGGGCATATCTATGGCTACACCTTC

clone_size: NA
v_call: TRBV27
j_call: TRBJ2-6
d_call: NA
cdr3_aa: CASSITGANVLTF
cdr3_nt: TGTGCCAGCAGCATCACAGGGGCCAACGTCCTGACTTTC

clone_size: NA
v_call: TRBV5-1
j_call: TRBJ1-5
d_call: NA
cdr3_aa: CASSSGANQPQHF
cdr3_nt: TGCGCCAGCAGCTCCGGGGCTAATCAGCCCCAGCATTTT

clone_size: NA
v_call: TRBV15
j_call: TRBJ2-7
d_call: TRBD1
cdr3_aa: CATTRDRASFEQYF
cdr3_nt: TGTGCCACCACTCGGGACAGGGCGAGTTTCGAGCAGTACTTC

clone_size: NA
v_call: TRBV5-6
j_call: TRBJ1-2
d_call: NA
cdr3_aa: CASSQDSYYGYTF
cdr3_nt: TGTGCCAGCAGCCAGGACAGCTACTATGGCTACACCTTC

clone_size: NA
v_call: TRBV19
j_call: TRBJ1-6
d_call: TRBD1
cdr3_aa: CASSIGPGTGNSPLHF
cdr3_nt: TGTGCCAGTAGTATAGGGCCCGGGACAGGGAATTCACCCCTCCACTTT

clone_size: NA
v_call: TRBV30
j_call: TRBJ2-3
d_call: TRBD2
cdr3_aa: CAWSAPTSGRTDTQYF
cdr3_nt: TGTGCCTGGAGTGCCCCGACTAGCGGGAGAACAGATACGCAGTATTTT

clone_size: NA
v_call: TRBV5-8
j_call: TRBJ1-3
d_call: TRBD1
cdr3_aa: CASSRTGGTGNTIYF
cdr3_nt: TGTGCCAGCAGTCGTACAGGGGGAACTGGAAACACCATATATTTT

clone_size: NA
v_call: TRBV9
j_call: TRBJ2-6
d_call: NA
cdr3_aa: CASSVEGSRWVGANVLTF
cdr3_nt: TGTGCCAGCAGCGTAGAGGGGTCTAGATGGGTGGGGGCCAACGTCCTGACTTTC

clone_size: NA
v_call: TRBV7-9
j_call: TRBJ1-1
d_call: NA
cdr3_aa: CASSLMGEGTEAFF
cdr3_nt: TGTGCCAGCAGCTTAATGGGCGAGGGCACTGAAGCTTTCTTT

clone_size: once
v_call: TRBV25-1
j_call: TRBJ2-7
d_call: TRBD1
cdr3_aa: CASSRQGTYEQYF
cdr3_nt: TGTGCCAGCAGTAGACAGGGAACCTACGAGCAGTACTTC

clone_size: NA
v_call: TRBV5-4
j_call: TRBJ2-7
d_call: TRBD1
cdr3_aa: CASSLDFTGQGVRQYF
cdr3_nt: TGTGCCAGCAGCTTGGACTTTACGGGACAGGGGGTTCGGCAGTACTTC

clone_size: once
v_call: TRBV29-1
j_call: TRBJ2-5
d_call: TRBD2
cdr3_aa: CSVGPLAMGGETQYF
cdr3_nt: TGCAGCGTTGGCCCACTAGCGATGGGAGGAGAGACCCAGTACTTC

clone_size: NA
v_call: TRBV7-2
j_call: TRBJ1-2
d_call: NA
cdr3_aa: CASSLAGTQGYGYTF
cdr3_nt: TGTGCCAGCAGCTTAGCGGGGACACAAGGCTATGGCTACACCTTC

clone_size: NA
v_call: TRBV7-6
j_call: TRBJ2-5
d_call: NA
cdr3_aa: CASSLGGEAQYF
cdr3_nt: TGTGCCAGCAGCTTAGGGGGGGAGGCCCAGTACTTC

clone_size: NA
v_call: TRBV4-1
j_call: TRBJ2-1
d_call: TRBD2
cdr3_aa: CASSQVAGTSGNNEQFF
cdr3_nt: TGCGCCAGCAGCCAAGTTGCCGGGACTAGCGGGAACAATGAGCAGTTCTTC

clone_size: NA
v_call: TRBV7-3
j_call: TRBJ1-2
d_call: NA
cdr3_aa: CASSLNRQDYGYTF
cdr3_nt: TGTGCCAGCAGCTTAAACAGGCAGGACTATGGCTACACCTTC

clone_size: NA
v_call: TRBV28
j_call: TRBJ1-5
d_call: TRBD1
cdr3_aa: CASSRDRANNQPQHF
cdr3_nt: TGTGCCAGCAGTCGGGACAGGGCTAACAATCAGCCCCAGCATTTT

clone_size: NA
v_call: TRBV19
j_call: TRBJ1-5
d_call: TRBD1
cdr3_aa: CASSRDRGRLGQPQHF
cdr3_nt: TGTGCCAGTAGCCGAGACAGGGGGCGGTTAGGGCAGCCCCAGCATTTT

clone_size: NA
v_call: TRBV29-1
j_call: TRBJ1-2
d_call: NA
cdr3_aa: CSVVSGNGYTF
cdr3_nt: TGCAGCGTTGTGTCAGGGAATGGCTACACCTTC

clone_size: NA
v_call: TRBV5-1
j_call: TRBJ2-5
d_call: NA
cdr3_aa: CASSAPRGRWETQYF
cdr3_nt: TGCGCCAGCAGCGCGCCCAGGGGGAGGTGGGAGACCCAGTACTTC

clone_size: NA
v_call: TRBV25-1
j_call: TRBJ2-2
d_call: NA
cdr3_aa: CASSEPGVSGTGELFF
cdr3_nt: TGTGCCAGCAGTGAACCCGGGGTATCGGGCACCGGGGAGCTGTTTTTT

clone_size: NA
v_call: TRBV5-1
j_call: TRBJ1-3
d_call: NA
cdr3_aa: CASSPVSQGYSGNTIYF
cdr3_nt: TGCGCCAGCAGCCCCGTGAGCCAGGGATACTCTGGAAACACCATATATTTT

clone_size: NA
v_call: TRBV6-5
j_call: TRBJ1-6
d_call: NA
cdr3_aa: CASSTGGPYNSPLHF
cdr3_nt: TGTGCCAGCAGTACGGGGGGACCCTATAATTCACCCCTCCACTTT

clone_size: NA
v_call: TRBV27
j_call: TRBJ1-5
d_call: TRBD1
cdr3_aa: CASSPKAQGAWGNQPQHF
cdr3_nt: TGTGCCAGCAGCCCCAAGGCCCAGGGGGCATGGGGCAATCAGCCCCAGCATTTT

clone_size: few
v_call: TRBV20-1
j_call: TRBJ2-7
d_call: NA
cdr3_aa: CSASRAYEQYF
cdr3_nt: TGCAGTGCTAGTAGGGCCTACGAGCAGTACTTC

clone_size: NA
v_call: TRBV4-1
j_call: TRBJ1-1
d_call: TRBD1
cdr3_aa: CASSDNWTGRNTEAFF
cdr3_nt: TGCGCCAGCAGCGATAATTGGACAGGGAGGAACACTGAAGCTTTCTTT

clone_size: once
v_call: TRBV30
j_call: TRBJ1-5
d_call: NA
cdr3_aa: CAWSADRYNQPQHF
cdr3_nt: TGTGCCTGGAGTGCGGACAGATACAATCAGCCCCAGCATTTT

clone_size: NA
v_call: TRBV5-1
j_call: TRBJ2-3
d_call: NA
cdr3_aa: CASSSTGATDTQYF
cdr3_nt: TGCGCCAGCAGCTCGACAGGAGCCACAGATACGCAGTATTTT

clone_size: NA
v_call: TRBV11-2
j_call: TRBJ2-2
d_call: TRBD1
cdr3_aa: CASSFDRGKSGELFF
cdr3_nt: TGTGCCAGCAGCTTCGACAGGGGAAAGAGCGGGGAGCTGTTTTTT